The 7 T cell receptor beta chains below all came from one sample that was sequenced in a study of T cells after yellow fever vaccination. One entry per CDR3 protein results from TCRdb running MiXCR on the 5' RACE reads. Seen here are hundreds of thousands of distinct CDR3 sequences, just over 20% observed once, and the top ten hold 15% to 20%. Sample: PBMCs, taken less than 25 days after the first yellow fever vaccination. The receptors come from a young man who received the YFV17D yellow fever vaccine.

This clonotype was counted a few times. The chain employs TRBV5-1 and TRBJ2-1; maybe TRBD2 (5 bases). Germline V gene data show CDR1 as SGHRS and CDR2 as YFSETQ. This CDR3 comprises 17 residues. V lost 4 bases and J lost 0, with 17 bases in between. Here the CDR3 reads CASSGLITTGSYNEQFF. The DNA for the CDR3 is TGCGCCAGCAGCGGACTGATTACTACTGGCTCCTACAATGAGCAGTTCTTC.

This chain uses TRBV12-3 or TRBV12-4 with TRBJ1-5; weak D call: TRBD1 (5 bases). Trimming took off 6 bases at V and 5 bases at J, with 17 bases between the two ends. The CDR3 totals 15 residues. CDR3 residues: CASSSGPQGDQPQHF. CDR3 in DNA: TGTGCCAGCAGCTCGGGACCCCAAGGGGATCAGCCCCAGCATTTT.

V is TRBV6-5 and J is TRBJ1-5; no reliable D call. Germline V lookup: CDR1 MNHEY, CDR2 SVGAGI. CDR3 length: 14 residues. With 0 bases removed from V and 4 bases from J, the gap between germline ends came to 7 bases. The CDR3 nucleotides are TGTGCCAGCAGTTACTCGTTCAGGAATCAGCCCCAGCATTTT. Its translation is CASSYSFRNQPQHF.

This clonotype turned up a few times. V and J are TRBV9 and TRBJ2-4; the match to TRBD1 covers 8 bases. The CDR3 has 15 residues. Germline V gene lookup returns CDR1 SGDLS and CDR2 YYNGEE. Unmatched junction bases numbered 10, after V lost 3 bases and J lost 8 bases. CDR3 sequence: CASSDTGGIGDIQYF. The CDR3, as DNA: TGTGCCAGCAGCGATACAGGGGGAATAGGTGACATTCAGTACTTC.

This clonotype showed up just a few times. The rearrangement uses TRBV12-3 or TRBV12-4 and TRBJ2-1; perhaps TRBD1 as D (6 bases). V was shortened by 6 bases and J by 9 bases, with 15 bases between the two germline ends. This CDR3 comprises 13 residues. The CDR3 loop reads CASRPTGFGEQFF. Written as DNA, the CDR3 is TGTGCCAGCAGACCTACAGGGTTTGGTGAGCAGTTCTTC.

The J gene is TRBJ2-7, the V gene TRBV14; perhaps D is TRBD1 or TRBD2 (5 bases each). Germline CDR1 SGHDN, CDR2 FVKESK. CDR3 size: 15 residues. The ends were cut back, 5 bases at V and 0 bases at J, with 14 bases in the middle. CDR3 bases: TGTGCCAGCAGCGACCGGGACGAGAGCTCCTACGAGCAGTACGTC. This translates into CASSDRDESSYEQYV.

The chain links TRBV18 to TRBJ1-4; tentatively, D is TRBD1 (5 bases). The CDR3 contains 13 residues. Trimming took off 2 bases at V and 11 bases at J, with 12 bases between the two ends. Germline V gives CDR1 KGHSH, CDR2 LQKENI. The CDR3 DNA follows: TGTGCCAGCTCACCAGGGACGGGGCCGAAACTGTTTTTT. It codes for CASSPGTGPKLFF.